The clone carrying this T cell receptor (beta chain) was counted once. The data belong to a study of PD-L1 blockade in urothelial cancer. Sequencing was performed with immunoSEQ multiplex PCR; in TCRdb, only in-frame clones are kept and a portion is missing. Of about 81,000 clones listed, about 85% are singletons. CDR1 is KGHSH and CDR2 is LQKENI in the germline V gene. Trimming cost V 4 bases and J 2 bases; bases outside gene matches: 2. This CDR3 has 13 residues. As for time point: pretreatment peripheral blood. Patients had locally advanced or metastatic urothelial carcinoma. This chain uses TRBV18 with TRBJ2-7, with 7 bases that match TRBD1. The source material was PBMCs, sampled around atezolizumab (anti-PD-L1) treatment. The clonotype was recovered from a man aged 40-49 years with urothelial cancer. Here the CDR3 DNA reads TGTGCCAGCTCACAGACAGGGCCCTACGAGCAGTACTTC. This encodes CASSQTGPYEQYF.